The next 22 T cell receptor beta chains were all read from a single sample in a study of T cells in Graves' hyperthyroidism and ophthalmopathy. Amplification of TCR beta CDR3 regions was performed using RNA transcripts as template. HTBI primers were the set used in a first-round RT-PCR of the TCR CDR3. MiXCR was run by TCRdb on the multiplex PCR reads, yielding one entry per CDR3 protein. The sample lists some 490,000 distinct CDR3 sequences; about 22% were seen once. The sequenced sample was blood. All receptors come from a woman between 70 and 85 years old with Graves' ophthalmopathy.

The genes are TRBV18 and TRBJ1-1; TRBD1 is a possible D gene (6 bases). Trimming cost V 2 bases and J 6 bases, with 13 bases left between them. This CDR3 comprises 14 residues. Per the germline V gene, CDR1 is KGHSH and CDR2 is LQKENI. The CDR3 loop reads CASSPAPGGPEAFF. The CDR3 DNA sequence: TGTGCCAGCTCACCAGCGCCCGGGGGCCCTGAAGCTTTCTTT.

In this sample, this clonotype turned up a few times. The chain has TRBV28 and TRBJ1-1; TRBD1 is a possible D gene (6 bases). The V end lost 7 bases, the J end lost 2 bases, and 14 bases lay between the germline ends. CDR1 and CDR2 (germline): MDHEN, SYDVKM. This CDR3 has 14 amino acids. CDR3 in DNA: TGTGCCAGCAACCCAGTTGGGGGCAACACTGAAGCTTTCTTT. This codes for CASNPVGGNTEAFF.

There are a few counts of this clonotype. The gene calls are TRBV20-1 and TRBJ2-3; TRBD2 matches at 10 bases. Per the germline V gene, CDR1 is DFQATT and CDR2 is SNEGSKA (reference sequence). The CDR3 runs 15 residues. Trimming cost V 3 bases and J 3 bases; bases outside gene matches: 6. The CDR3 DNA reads TGCAGTGCTAGGTGGGCTAGCGGGAGTACAGATACGCAGTATTTT. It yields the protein CSARWASGSTDTQYF.

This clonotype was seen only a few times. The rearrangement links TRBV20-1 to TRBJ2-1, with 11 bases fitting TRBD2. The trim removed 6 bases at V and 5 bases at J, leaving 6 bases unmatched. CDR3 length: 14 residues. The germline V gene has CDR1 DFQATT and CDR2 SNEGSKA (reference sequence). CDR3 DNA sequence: TGCAGTGCCATAGCGGGAGGGCCAGACAATGAGCAGTTCTTC. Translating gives CSAIAGGPDNEQFF.

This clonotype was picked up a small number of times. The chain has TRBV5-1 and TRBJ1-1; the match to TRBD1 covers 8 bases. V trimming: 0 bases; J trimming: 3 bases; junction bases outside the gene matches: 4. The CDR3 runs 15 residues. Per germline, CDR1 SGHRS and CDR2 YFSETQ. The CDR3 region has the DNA TGCGCCAGCAGCTTGGGTGCAGGGGGCTACACTGAAGCTTTCTTT. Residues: CASSLGAGGYTEAFF.

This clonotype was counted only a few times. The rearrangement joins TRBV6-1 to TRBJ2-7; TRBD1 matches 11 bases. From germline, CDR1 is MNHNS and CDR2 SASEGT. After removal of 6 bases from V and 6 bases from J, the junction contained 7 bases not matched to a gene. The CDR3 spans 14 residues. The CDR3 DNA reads TGTGCCAGCAGGAGGACAGGGGGCCTTCCCGAGCAGTACTTC. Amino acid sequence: CASRRTGGLPEQYF.

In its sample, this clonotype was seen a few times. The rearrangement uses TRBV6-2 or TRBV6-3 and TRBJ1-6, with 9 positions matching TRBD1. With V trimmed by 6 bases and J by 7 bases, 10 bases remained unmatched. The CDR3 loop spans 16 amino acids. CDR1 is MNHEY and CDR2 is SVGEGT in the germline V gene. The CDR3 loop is CASSPNPGTGNSPLHF. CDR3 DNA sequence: TGTGCCAGCAGCCCGAATCCCGGGACAGGGAATTCACCCCTCCACTTT.

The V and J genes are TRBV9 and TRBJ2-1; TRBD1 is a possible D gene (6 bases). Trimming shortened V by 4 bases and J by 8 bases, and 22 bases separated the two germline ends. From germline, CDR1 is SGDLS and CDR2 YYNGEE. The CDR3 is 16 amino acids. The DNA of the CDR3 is TGTGCCAGCAGCCCCAGTGGGGGCTTCGTCACCTATGAGCAGTTCTTC. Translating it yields CASSPSGGFVTYEQFF.

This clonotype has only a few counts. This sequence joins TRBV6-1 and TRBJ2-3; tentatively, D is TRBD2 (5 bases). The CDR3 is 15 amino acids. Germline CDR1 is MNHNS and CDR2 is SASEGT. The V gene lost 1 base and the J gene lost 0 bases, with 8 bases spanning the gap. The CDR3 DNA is TGTGCCAGCAGTGAAGGCCTAGCCAGCACAGATACGCAGTATTTT. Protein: CASSEGLASTDTQYF.

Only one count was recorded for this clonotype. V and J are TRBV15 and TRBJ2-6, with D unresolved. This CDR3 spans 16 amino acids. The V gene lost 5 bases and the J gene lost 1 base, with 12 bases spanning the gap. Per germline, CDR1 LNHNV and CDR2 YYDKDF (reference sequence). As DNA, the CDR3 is TGTGCCACCAGCGGCCAGACCCCTTCTGGGGCCAACGTCCTGACTTTC. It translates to CATSGQTPSGANVLTF.

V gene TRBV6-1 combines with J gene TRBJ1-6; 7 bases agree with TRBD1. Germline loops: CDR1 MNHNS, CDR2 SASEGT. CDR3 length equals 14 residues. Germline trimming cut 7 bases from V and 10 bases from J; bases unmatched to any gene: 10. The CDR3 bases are TGTGCCAGCAACGAACAGGGGTGGGGGTCACCCCTCCACTTT. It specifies CASNEQGWGSPLHF.

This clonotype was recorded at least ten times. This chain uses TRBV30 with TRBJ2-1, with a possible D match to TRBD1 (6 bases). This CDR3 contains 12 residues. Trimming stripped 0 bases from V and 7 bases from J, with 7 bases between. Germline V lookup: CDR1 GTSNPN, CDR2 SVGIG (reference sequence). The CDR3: CAWSVQGNEQFF. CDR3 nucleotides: TGTGCCTGGAGTGTACAGGGTAATGAGCAGTTCTTC.

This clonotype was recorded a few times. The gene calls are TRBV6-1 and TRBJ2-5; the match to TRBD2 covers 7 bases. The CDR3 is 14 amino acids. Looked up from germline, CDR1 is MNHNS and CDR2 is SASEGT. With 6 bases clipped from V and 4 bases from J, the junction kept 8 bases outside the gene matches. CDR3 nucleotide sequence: TGTGCCAGCAGCCCCGACACGGGGGGAGAGACCCAGTACTTC. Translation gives CASSPDTGGETQYF.

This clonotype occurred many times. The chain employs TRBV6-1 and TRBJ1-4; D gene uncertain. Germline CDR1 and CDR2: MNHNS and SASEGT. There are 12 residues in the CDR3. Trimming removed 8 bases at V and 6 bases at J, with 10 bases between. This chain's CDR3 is CASSALDEKLFF. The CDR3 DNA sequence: TGTGCCAGCTCAGCCCTAGATGAAAAACTGTTTTTT.

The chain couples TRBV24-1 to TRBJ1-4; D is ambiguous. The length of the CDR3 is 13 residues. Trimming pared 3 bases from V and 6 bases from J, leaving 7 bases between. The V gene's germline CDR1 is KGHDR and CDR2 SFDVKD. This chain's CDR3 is CATSDPDDEKLFF. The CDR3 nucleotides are TGTGCCACCAGTGATCCTGATGATGAAAAACTGTTTTTT.

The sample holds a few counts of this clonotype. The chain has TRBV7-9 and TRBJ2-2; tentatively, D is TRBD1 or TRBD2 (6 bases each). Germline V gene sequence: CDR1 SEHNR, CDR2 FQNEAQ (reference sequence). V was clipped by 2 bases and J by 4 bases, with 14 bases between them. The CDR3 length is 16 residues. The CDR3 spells CASSLSSRDTTGELFF. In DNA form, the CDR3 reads TGTGCCAGCAGCTTAAGCTCGCGGGACACCACCGGGGAGCTGTTTTTT.

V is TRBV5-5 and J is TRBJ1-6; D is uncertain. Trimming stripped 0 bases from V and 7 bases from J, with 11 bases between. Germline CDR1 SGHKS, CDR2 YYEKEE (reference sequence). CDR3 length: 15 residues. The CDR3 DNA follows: TGTGCCAGCAGCTTGGGGGGAACGAAGAATTCACCCCTCCACTTT. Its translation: CASSLGGTKNSPLHF.

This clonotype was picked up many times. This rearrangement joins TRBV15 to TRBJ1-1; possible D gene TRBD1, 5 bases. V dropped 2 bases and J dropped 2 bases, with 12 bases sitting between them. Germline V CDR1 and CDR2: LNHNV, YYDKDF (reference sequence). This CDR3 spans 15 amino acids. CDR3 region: CATSRFLQDNTEAFF. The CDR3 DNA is TGTGCCACCAGCAGATTTTTACAGGACAACACTGAAGCTTTCTTT. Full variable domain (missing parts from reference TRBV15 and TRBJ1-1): DAMVIQNPRYQVTQFGKPVTLSCSQTLNHNVMYWYQQKSSQAPKLLFHYYDKDFNNEADTPDNFQSRRPNTSFCFLDIRSPGLGDTAMYLCATSRFLQDNTEAFFGQGTRLTVV.

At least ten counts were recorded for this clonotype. The CDR3 is CASSPLSGRREQFF. The CDR3 nucleotides are TGTGCCAGCAGTCCCCTTAGCGGGAGGAGAGAGCAGTTCTTC. This chain links TRBV6-1 with TRBJ2-1; 10 nucleotides agree with TRBD2. The CDR3 is 14 residues long. The trim removed 5 bases at V and 10 bases at J, leaving 8 bases unmatched. CDR1 is MNHNS, CDR2 SASEGT, per germline.

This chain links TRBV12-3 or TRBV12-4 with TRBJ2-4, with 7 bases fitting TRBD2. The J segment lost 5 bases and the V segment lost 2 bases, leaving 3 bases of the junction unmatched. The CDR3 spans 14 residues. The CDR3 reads CASSLFAGENIQYF. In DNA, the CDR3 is TGTGCCAGCAGTTTATTTGCGGGGGAAAACATTCAGTACTTC.

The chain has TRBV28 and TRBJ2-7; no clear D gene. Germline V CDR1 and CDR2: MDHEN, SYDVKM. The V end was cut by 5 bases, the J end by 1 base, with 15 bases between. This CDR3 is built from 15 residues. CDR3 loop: CASSTNDVPSYEQYF. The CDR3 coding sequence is TGTGCCAGCAGTACCAATGACGTACCTTCCTACGAGCAGTACTTC.

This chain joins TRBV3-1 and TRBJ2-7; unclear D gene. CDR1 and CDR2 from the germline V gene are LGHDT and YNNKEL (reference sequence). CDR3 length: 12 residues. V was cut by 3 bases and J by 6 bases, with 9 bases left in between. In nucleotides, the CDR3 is TGTGCCAGCAGCCATAGGACGGGCGAGCAGTACTTC. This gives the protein CASSHRTGEQYF.